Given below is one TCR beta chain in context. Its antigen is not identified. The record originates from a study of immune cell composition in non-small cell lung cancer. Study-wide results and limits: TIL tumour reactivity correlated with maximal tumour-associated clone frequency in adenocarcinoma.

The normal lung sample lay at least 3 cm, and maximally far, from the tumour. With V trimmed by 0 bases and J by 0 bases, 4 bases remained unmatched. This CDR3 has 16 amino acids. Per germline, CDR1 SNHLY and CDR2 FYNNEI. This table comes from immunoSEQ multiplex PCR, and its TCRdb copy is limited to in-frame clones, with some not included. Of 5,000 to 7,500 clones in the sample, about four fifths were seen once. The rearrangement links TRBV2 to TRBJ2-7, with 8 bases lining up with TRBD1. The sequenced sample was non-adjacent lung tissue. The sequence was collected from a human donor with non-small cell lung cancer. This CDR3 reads CASSEARTGSSYEQYF. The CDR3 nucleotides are TGTGCCAGCAGTGAAGCGCGGACAGGGAGCTCCTACGAGCAGTACTTC.